This T cell receptor beta chain was captured by sequencing in a study of PD-1 blockade in classical Hodgkin lymphoma. Study-level points and caveats: Patients who responded completely had about the same baseline diversity as newly diagnosed patients. At baseline, newly diagnosed patients reportedly showed less TCR diversity than healthy donors. TCR diversity rose significantly by C4D1 in CD4+ but not CD8+ cells. Patients who initiated nivolumab within 1 year of ASCT were excluded.

As regards this clone: Antigen unknown.

Time point reported: cycle 4 day 1 (C4D1), after 6 weeks of nivolumab. Each of the patients experienced relapse following autologous stem cell transplantation, and their brentuximab vedotin exposure differed. From thawed PBMCs, CD8+ T cells were isolated by magnetic negative selection. The CDR3 length is 15 residues. The table came from immunoSEQ multiplex PCR; TCRdb's copy has only in-frame clones and leaves some out. The data contain about 20,000 clones, approximately 80% of them seen just once; the ten biggest clones take up 6% to 7.5%. The sample in question was CD8+ T cells from blood, obtained before the fourth cycle of nivolumab. The V gene is TRBV21-1, the J gene TRBJ2-7. TRBV21-1 is described as a pseudogene. This TCR was sampled from a human donor with classical Hodgkin lymphoma. In DNA, the CDR3 is TGTGCCAGCAGCCTCACGTCGGGGGCCGCCTACGAGCAGTACTTC. As protein: CASSLTSGAAYEQYF.